This is a list of T cell receptor beta chains from one sample in a study of cytotoxic CD8 clonotypes in ibrutinib-treated CLL. Sequencing was performed with immunoSEQ multiplex PCR; in TCRdb, only in-frame clones are kept and a portion is missing. The sample shows under 200,000 clones, 84% of them seen only once. This specimen consisted of PBMCs, obtained after 24 months of ibrutinib treatment. These receptors all come from a human donor with chronic lymphocytic leukemia. CDR3s include the opening cysteine and the closing phenylalanine or tryptophan. The D gene is left open where the match is weak. Clone size, where shown, is once, few, many, or a class for clones that have expanded.

TRBJ1-1 | once | TRBV19 | TRBD1 | TGTGCCACAAAGACCGGTCCAGGGGGTTTTGAAGCTTTCTTT | CATKTGPGGFEAFF
TRBJ2-5 | NA | TRBV2 | TRBD1 | TGTGCCAGCAGCGCGATTCGGACAGGGGAGACCCAGTACTTC | CASSAIRTGETQYF
TRBJ1-2 | NA | TRBV11-2 | NA | TGTGCCAGCAGCTTAGTACCCGGGAATGGCTACACCTTC | CASSLVPGNGYTF
TRBJ2-1 | NA | TRBV5-1 | NA | TGCGCCAGCAGCCCAGGGTACAATGAGCAGTTCTTC | CASSPGYNEQFF
TRBJ2-3 | NA | TRBV7-8 | NA | TGTGCCAGCACCCAGGGGGCGGGAGGCACCAGGGTCGATACGCAGTATTTT | CASTQGAGGTRVDTQYF
TRBJ1-1 | once | TRBV5-1 | NA | TGCGCCAGCAGCTTGCCCCAGGGTAGCGGCACTGAAGCTTTCTTT | CASSLPQGSGTEAFF
TRBJ1-2 | NA | TRBV5-1 | TRBD1 | TGTGCCAGCAGTAACCCGGGACAGACATACTATGGCTACACCTTC | CASSNPGQTYYGYTF
TRBJ2-1 | NA | TRBV5-1 | NA | TGCGCCAGCAGCGGAGGGTCGAGCTCCTACAATGAGCAGTTCTTC | CASSGGSSSYNEQFF
TRBJ2-7 | NA | TRBV28 | TRBD1 | TGTGCCAGCAGTTTACTGGGACAGGGCTCCTACGAGCAGTACTTC | CASSLLGQGSYEQYF
TRBJ2-3 | NA | TRBV5-1 | TRBD1 | TGCGCCAGCAGCTTAGGGGACAGGGCTGCAGATACGCAGTATTTT | CASSLGDRAADTQYF
TRBJ2-5 | NA | TRBV7-3 | TRBD2 | TGTGCCAGCAGCTCCTCTAGCGGCCAAGAGACCCAGTACTTC | CASSSSSGQETQYF
TRBJ2-7 | NA | TRBV4-1 | TRBD1 | TGCGCCAGCAGCCCAGCAGGGGGCCTGGGGGAGCAGTACTTC | CASSPAGGLGEQYF
TRBJ1-2 | NA | TRBV28 | NA | TGTGCCAGCAGTCCTCCCCCGTGGGGGAAGTATGGCTACACCTTC | CASSPPPWGKYGYTF
TRBJ2-7 | NA | TRBV5-6 | NA | TGTGCCAGCAGCCCCCTTAGGGATCCCTACGAGCAGTACTTC | CASSPLRDPYEQYF
TRBJ2-7 | NA | TRBV11-2 | NA | TGTGCCAGCAGCTTAGTTGGGCCACCGTACTTC | CASSLVGPPYF
TRBJ2-7 | NA | TRBV7-2 | TRBD1 | TGTGCCAGCAGCTTAGCGGGACAGGGGGCCTATAATCGCGAGCAGTACTTC | CASSLAGQGAYNREQYF
TRBJ2-4 | NA | TRBV28 | TRBD1 | TGTGCCAGCAGTAACAGGGGAAACATTCAGTACTTC | CASSNRGNIQYF
TRBJ1-2 | NA | TRBV4-3 | NA | TGCGCCAGCAGCCAAGATCCCGGCCTAGCTAACTATGGCTACACCTTC | CASSQDPGLANYGYTF
TRBJ2-7 | NA | TRBV19 | TRBD1 | TGTGCCAGCCGGAAAACGGGACAGGGCGAGCAGTACTTC | CASRKTGQGEQYF
TRBJ1-3 | NA | TRBV11-2 | NA | TGTGCCAGCAGCTTAGATCGGAGGGCTCCCTCTGGAAACACCATATATTTT | CASSLDRRAPSGNTIYF
TRBJ1-1 | NA | TRBV30 | NA | TGTGCCTGGAGTGATATGGGGAATCGAGGAGGTTTCTTT | CAWSDMGNRGGFF
TRBJ2-7 | NA | TRBV30 | NA | TGTGCCTGGAGTGTAAGAGGAACAAGGCGGATCTACGAGCAGTACTTC | CAWSVRGTRRIYEQYF
TRBJ1-2 | NA | TRBV4-3 | TRBD1 | TGCGCCAGCAGCTCCTCACAGGGGTTGGGCTATGGCTACACCTTC | CASSSSQGLGYGYTF
TRBJ2-5 | NA | TRBV18 | NA | TGTGCCAGCTCACCACGAGCCCAGGGGGGGAAGACCCAGTACTTC | CASSPRAQGGKTQYF
TRBJ1-1 | NA | TRBV28 | NA | TGTGCCAGCAGTCGAGGGGGGAGGCTTACGGGCACTGAAGCTTTCTTT | CASSRGGRLTGTEAFF
TRBJ2-7 | NA | TRBV7-2 | NA | TGTGCCAGCAGCAAACAACACCCTGCCCAGGGCGAGCAGTACTTC | CASSKQHPAQGEQYF
TRBJ1-2 | NA | TRBV4-2 | TRBD1 | TGTGCCAGCAGCCAAGATTGGGACAGGTTCTATGGCTACACCTTC | CASSQDWDRFYGYTF
TRBJ1-1 | NA | TRBV5-1 | NA | TGCGCCAGCAGCTTGATTTTCCCAGGGGTTGGCACTGAAGCTTTCTTT | CASSLIFPGVGTEAFF
TRBJ1-1 | NA | TRBV6-5 | NA | TGTGCCACCACCCCACCTTCGGGGGCCACTGAAGCTTTCTTT | CATTPPSGATEAFF
TRBJ1-1 | NA | TRBV29-1 | NA | TGCAGCGTTGAAGATACAGGACGGCTGAACACTGAAGCTTTCTTT | CSVEDTGRLNTEAFF
TRBJ1-4 | NA | TRBV27 | TRBD1 | TGTGCCAGCACCCGACAGGGCACTAATGAAAAACTGTTTTTT | CASTRQGTNEKLFF
TRBJ1-1 | once | TRBV19 | TRBD1 | TGTGCCAGTTGGACAGGGATTAGAACGGCTGAAGCTTTCTTT | CASWTGIRTAEAFF
TRBJ2-1 | NA | TRBV5-4 | NA | TGTGCCAGCAGCTTCTCTCCGGGGGAGCAGTTCTTC | CASSFSPGEQFF
TRBJ2-5 | NA | TRBV5-1 | TRBD2 | TGCGCCAGCAGCTTCGGAGCGGGGGGTGAGACCCAGTACTTC | CASSFGAGGETQYF
TRBJ2-7 | NA | TRBV2 | NA | TGTGCCAGCAGCAATAGGAGGGAGCAGTACTTC | CASSNRREQYF
TRBJ1-5 | NA | TRBV6-1 | NA | TGTGCCAGCAGTTCCAACCCCCAGCATTTT | CASSSNPQHF
TRBJ2-6 | NA | TRBV28 | NA | TGTGCCAGCACCGGGCGGGGCTCTGGGGCCAACGTCCTGACTTTC | CASTGRGSGANVLTF
TRBJ2-7 | NA | TRBV2 | TRBD2 | TGTGCCAGCAGCAGGGATGGACTAGCGGGAGGTCAGTACTTC | CASSRDGLAGGQYF
TRBJ2-3 | NA | TRBV28 | TRBD2 | TGTGCCAGCAGTTTGGGCGGTGTAGCGGGAGATACGCAGTATTTT | CASSLGGVAGDTQYF
TRBJ2-7 | NA | TRBV20-1 | NA | TGCAGTGCTCGGAGGGGGGGCGAGCAGTACTTC | CSARRGGEQYF